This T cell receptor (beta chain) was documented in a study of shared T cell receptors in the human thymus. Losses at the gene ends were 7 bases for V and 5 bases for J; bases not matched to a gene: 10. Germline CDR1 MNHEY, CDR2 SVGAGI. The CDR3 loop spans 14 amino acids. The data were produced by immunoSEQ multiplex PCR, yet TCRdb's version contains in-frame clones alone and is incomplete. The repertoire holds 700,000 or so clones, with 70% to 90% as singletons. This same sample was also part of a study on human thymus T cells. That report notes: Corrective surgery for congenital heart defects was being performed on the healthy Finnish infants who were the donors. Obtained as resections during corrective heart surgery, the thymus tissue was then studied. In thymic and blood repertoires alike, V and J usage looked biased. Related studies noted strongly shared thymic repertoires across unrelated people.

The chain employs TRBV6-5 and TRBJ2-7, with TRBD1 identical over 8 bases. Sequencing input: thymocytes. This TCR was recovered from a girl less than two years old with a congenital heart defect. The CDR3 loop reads CASTSTGDGDEQYF. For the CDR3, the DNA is TGTGCCAGCACCTCGACAGGGGATGGCGACGAGCAGTACTTC.